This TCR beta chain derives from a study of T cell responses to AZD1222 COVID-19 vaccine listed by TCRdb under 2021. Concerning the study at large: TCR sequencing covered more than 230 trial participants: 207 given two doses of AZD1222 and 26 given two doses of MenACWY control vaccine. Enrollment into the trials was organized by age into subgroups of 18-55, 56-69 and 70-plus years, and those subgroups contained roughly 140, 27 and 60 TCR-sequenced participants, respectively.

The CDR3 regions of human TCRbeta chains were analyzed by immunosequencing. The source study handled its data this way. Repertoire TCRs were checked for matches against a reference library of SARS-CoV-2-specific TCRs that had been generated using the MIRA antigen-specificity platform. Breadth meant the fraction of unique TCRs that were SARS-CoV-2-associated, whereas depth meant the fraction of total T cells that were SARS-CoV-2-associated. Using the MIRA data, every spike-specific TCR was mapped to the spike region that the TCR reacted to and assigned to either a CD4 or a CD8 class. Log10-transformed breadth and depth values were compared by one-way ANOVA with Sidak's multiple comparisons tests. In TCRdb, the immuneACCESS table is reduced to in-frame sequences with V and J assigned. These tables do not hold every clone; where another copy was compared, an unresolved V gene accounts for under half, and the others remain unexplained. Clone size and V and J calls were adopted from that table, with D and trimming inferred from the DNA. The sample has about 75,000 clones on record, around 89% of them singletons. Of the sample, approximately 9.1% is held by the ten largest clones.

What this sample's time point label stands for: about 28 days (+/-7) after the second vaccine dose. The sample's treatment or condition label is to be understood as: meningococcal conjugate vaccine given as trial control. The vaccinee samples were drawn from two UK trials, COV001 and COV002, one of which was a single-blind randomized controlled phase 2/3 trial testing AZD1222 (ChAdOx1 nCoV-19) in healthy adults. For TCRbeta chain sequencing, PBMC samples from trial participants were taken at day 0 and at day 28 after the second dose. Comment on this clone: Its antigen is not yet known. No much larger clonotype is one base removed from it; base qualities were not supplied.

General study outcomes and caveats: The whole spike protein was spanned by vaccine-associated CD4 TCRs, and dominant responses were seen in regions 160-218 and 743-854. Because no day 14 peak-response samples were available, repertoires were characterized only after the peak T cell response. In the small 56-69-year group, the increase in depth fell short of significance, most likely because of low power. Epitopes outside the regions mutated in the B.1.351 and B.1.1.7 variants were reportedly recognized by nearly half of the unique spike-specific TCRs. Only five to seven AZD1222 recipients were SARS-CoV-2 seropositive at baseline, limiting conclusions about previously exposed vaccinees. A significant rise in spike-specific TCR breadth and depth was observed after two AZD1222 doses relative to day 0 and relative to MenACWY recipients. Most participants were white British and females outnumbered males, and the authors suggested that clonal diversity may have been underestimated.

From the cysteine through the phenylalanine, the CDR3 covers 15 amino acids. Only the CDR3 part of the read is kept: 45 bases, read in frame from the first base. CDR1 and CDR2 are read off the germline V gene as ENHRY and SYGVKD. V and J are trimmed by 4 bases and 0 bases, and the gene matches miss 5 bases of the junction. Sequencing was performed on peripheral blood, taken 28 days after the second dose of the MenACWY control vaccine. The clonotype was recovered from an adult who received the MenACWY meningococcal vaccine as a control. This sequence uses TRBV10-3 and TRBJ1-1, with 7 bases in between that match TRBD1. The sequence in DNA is TGTGCCATCAGTGGGGCAGGGGGAATGAACACTGAAGCTTTCTTT. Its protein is CAISGAGGMNTEAFF.